This TCR beta chain was recorded in a study of blood T cell repertoires in COVID-19. Study background: The United States, Italy and Spain supplied acute and convalescent COVID-19 samples. T cells, B-cell-depleted T cells, or PBMCs provided the cDNA or gDNA that served as material.

Study processing details: Reference gene primer amplification yielded estimated nucleated cell counts. The repertoire was sequenced with immunoSEQ multiplex PCR; TCRdb's copy has only in-frame clones and lacks some. That table gives V, J and clone size, and the DNA gave D and trimming. The table lists about 100,000 clones, around nine tenths of them singletons, with 4.5% to 5.5% in the top ten. There are 15 residues in the CDR3. Between the trimmed V and J ends, which lost 5 bases and 1 base, there was a span of 12 bases. The germline gives CDR1 SEHNR, CDR2 FQNEAQ (reference sequence). Sequencing was carried out using peripheral blood. The clonotype originates from a man aged 50 to 59 with acute or convalescent COVID-19. The chain carries TRBV7-9 and TRBJ2-1; possible D gene TRBD2, 5 bases. DNA for the CDR3: TGTGCCAGCAGCCCGGGATCTATATCCTACAATGAGCAGTTCTTC. Amino acids: CASSPGSISYNEQFF.